A single sample is the source of the 26 T cell receptor beta chains below, sequenced in a study of shared clonotypes between healthy human individuals. Measured with immunoSEQ multiplex PCR; TCRdb has only the in-frame clones, and not every one. The sample contains 900,000 to 1,200,000 clones, about four fifths of which appear only once. The sequenced sample consisted of memory CD4+ T cells from PBMCs. Regarding subset: CD45RA-negative fraction. The receptors were sampled from a man between 18 and 35 years old in good health. Some clones in this sample may be carry-over from other donors' samples.

The gene calls are TRBV18 and TRBJ1-1; a weak D match, TRBD1 (6 bases). This CDR3 is built from 16 residues. Germline CDR1 KGHSH, CDR2 LQKENI. Trimming pared 3 bases from V and 0 bases from J, leaving 14 bases between. DNA for the CDR3: TGTGCCAGCTCACCGGGGGCGGGGGGCGTGAACACTGAAGCTTTCTTT. It translates to CASSPGAGGVNTEAFF. The full variable domain, with the rest looked up from reference TRBV18 and TRBJ1-1, is NAGVMQNPRHLVRRRGQEARLRCSPMKGHSHVYWYRQLPEEGLKFMVYLQKENIIDESGMPKERFSAEFPKEGPSILRIQQVVRGDSAAYFCASSPGAGGVNTEAFFGQGTRLTVV.

The CDR3 region is CASSFRGDSNQPQHF. In nucleotides, the CDR3 is TGTGCCAGCAGCTTCCGGGGGGATAGCAATCAGCCCCAGCATTTT. The rearrangement joins TRBV7-8 to TRBJ1-5, with D perhaps TRBD1 (5 bases). Trimming pared 3 bases from V and 0 bases from J, leaving 9 bases between. Looked up from germline, CDR1 is SGHVS and CDR2 is FQNEAQ. This CDR3 comprises 15 residues.

The rearrangement joins TRBV6-1 to TRBJ1-2; tentative D call: TRBD1 (5 bases). The V and J ends lost 3 bases and 7 bases respectively, with 15 bases between them. The CDR3 is 14 residues long. Germline V gene sequence: CDR1 MNHNS, CDR2 SASEGT. CDR3 residues: CASSDAQGGFGYTF. The CDR3 DNA is TGTGCCAGCAGTGATGCGCAGGGCGGCTTTGGCTACACCTTC.

The chain carries TRBV30 and TRBJ2-4, with TRBD1 as a possible D gene (7 bases). The CDR3 has 14 amino acids. Germline V gene sequence: CDR1 GTSNPN, CDR2 SVGIG (reference sequence). The V and J ends lost 2 bases and 15 bases respectively, with 23 bases between them. The CDR3 loop is CAWSLQGTPRVRYF. The CDR3 DNA is TGTGCCTGGAGTCTACAGGGGACTCCTCGAGTTCGGTACTTC.

Notes on this clone: The same CDR3 arises from other DNA sequences in this sample as well. The chain is built from TRBV2 and TRBJ1-1, with 7 bases fitting TRBD1. The J segment lost 1 base and the V segment lost 3 bases, leaving 2 bases of the junction unmatched. Germline V gene sequence: CDR1 SNHLY, CDR2 FYNNEI. This CDR3 has 14 residues. The CDR3 sequence: CASSDRGSNTEAFF. The CDR3 bases are TGTGCCAGCAGTGACAGGGGGTCGAACACTGAAGCTTTCTTT.

The CDR3 nucleotides read TGCGCCAGCAGCTTGGTAGGGGAGCCAGCTAACTATGGCTACACCTTC. Its translation is CASSLVGEPANYGYTF. V is TRBV5-1 and J is TRBJ1-2, with D perhaps matching TRBD1 (5 bases). The V and J ends lost 0 bases and 0 bases respectively, with 12 bases between them. In germline, CDR1 is SGHRS, CDR2 YFSETQ. The CDR3 has 16 residues.

The rearrangement joins TRBV19 to TRBJ1-2; D perhaps matches TRBD1 (5 bases). The germline V gene has CDR1 LNHDA and CDR2 SQIVND (reference sequence). V lost 8 bases, J lost 4 bases, and 14 bases lay in between. The CDR3 contains 13 residues. The CDR3 loop reads CASAFRGFYGYTF. CDR3 coding DNA: TGTGCCAGTGCCTTCCGGGGCTTCTATGGCTACACCTTC.

V and J are TRBV15 and TRBJ2-6; D unclear. This CDR3 has 15 amino acids. Germline V gene sequence: CDR1 LNHNV, CDR2 YYDKDF (reference sequence). With 2 bases removed from V and 4 bases from J, the gap between germline ends came to 9 bases. As DNA, the CDR3 is TGTGCCACCAGCAGACAGGACCAGGGGGCCAACGTCCTGACTTTC. This translates into CATSRQDQGANVLTF. Based on the CDR3 plus reference TRBV15 and TRBJ2-6, the full variable domain is DAMVIQNPRYQVTQFGKPVTLSCSQTLNHNVMYWYQQKSSQAPKLLFHYYDKDFNNEADTPDNFQSRRPNTSFCFLDIRSPGLGDTAMYLCATSRQDQGANVLTFGAGSRLTVL.

The CDR3 protein is CASSSQGVLTF. CDR3 nucleotide sequence: TGTGCCAGCAGCTCTCAGGGCGTCCTGACTTTC. The chain is built from TRBV5-4 and TRBJ2-6; the D gene is possibly TRBD1 (5 bases). This CDR3 spans 11 amino acids. Trimming stripped 3 bases from V and 12 bases from J, with 7 bases between. Germline CDR1 and CDR2: SGHNT and YYREEE (reference sequence).

This clone is a singleton in its sample. The chain is built from TRBV29-1 and TRBJ2-1; a possible D gene is TRBD2 (5 bases). Trimming removed 0 bases from V and 4 bases from J, with 13 bases in between. Germline V gene lookup returns CDR1 SQVTM and CDR2 ANQGSEA. There are 15 residues in the CDR3. CDR3 amino acids: CSVEEGGRNYNEQFF. The CDR3 DNA reads TGCAGCGTTGAAGAAGGAGGCCGGAATTACAATGAGCAGTTCTTC.

This chain's CDR3 is CASSWRNQPQHF. The CDR3 coding sequence is TGTGCCAGCAGTTGGCGTAATCAGCCCCAGCATTTT. V usage is TRBV28 and J usage is TRBJ1-5; no clear D gene. The V end was cut by 4 bases, the J end by 4 bases, with 5 bases between. This CDR3 comprises 12 residues. Germline V CDR1 and CDR2: MDHEN, SYDVKM.

This clone was observed at least ten times. The genes are TRBV28 and TRBJ2-7, with 7 positions matching TRBD1. J lost 3 bases, V lost 4 bases, and 0 bases had no gene match. The CDR3 sequence is 12 residues long. CDR1 is MDHEN, CDR2 SYDVKM, per germline. CDR3 amino acids: CASSWDSYEQYF. CDR3 DNA: TGTGCCAGCAGTTGGGACAGCTACGAGCAGTACTTC.

The chain carries TRBV28 and TRBJ1-4; 7 bases are a match to TRBD1. Trimming took 6 bases from V and 0 from J; bases not matched to a gene: 4. The CDR3 length is 15 residues. The V gene's germline CDR1 is MDHEN and CDR2 SYDVKM. Here the CDR3 reads CASRGQDATNEKLFF. CDR3 nucleotides: TGTGCCAGCAGAGGACAGGATGCAACTAATGAAAAACTGTTTTTT.

The chain has TRBV5-1 and TRBJ2-7; D is possibly TRBD2 (5 bases). Trimming took off 4 bases at V and 3 bases at J, with 11 bases between the two ends. The germline V gene encodes CDR1 SGHRS and CDR2 YFSETQ. CDR3 size: 13 residues. The DNA for the CDR3 is TGCGCCAGCAGCCGAATCCGGGGCTACGAGCAGTACTTC. Its translation is CASSRIRGYEQYF.

This clone has just one count. This sequence joins TRBV5-1 and TRBJ1-1; 7 nucleotides match TRBD1. The trim removed 4 bases at V and 7 bases at J, leaving 13 bases unmatched. Germline CDR1 SGHRS, CDR2 YFSETQ. CDR3 length equals 15 residues. The CDR3 nucleotides are TGCGCCAGCAGCGACTCTAGAACAGGGGAAAATGAAGCTTTCTTT. Translation: CASSDSRTGENEAFF.

The V call is TRBV18, the J call TRBJ2-7; D not certain. The CDR3 extends over 16 amino acids. Per germline, CDR1 KGHSH and CDR2 LQKENI. V dropped 1 base and J dropped 2 bases, with 15 bases sitting between them. CDR3 coding DNA: TGTGCCAGCTCACCACAAACTCCAGGTCTAACCTACGAGCAGTACTTC. Amino acids: CASSPQTPGLTYEQYF.

V gene TRBV7-3 combines with J gene TRBJ1-5; 7 nucleotides line up with TRBD1. Trimming removed 4 bases from V and 5 bases from J; junction bases left unmatched: 2. The CDR3 is 13 amino acids. In germline, CDR1 is SGHTA, CDR2 FQGTGA. The CDR3 loop reads CASSYDRDQPQHF. CDR3 in DNA: TGTGCCAGCAGCTATGACAGGGATCAGCCCCAGCATTTT.

A single count supports this clone. The CDR3 sequence: CASSLRSYYNEQFF. The CDR3, as DNA: TGCGCCAGCAGCTTACGCTCGTACTACAATGAGCAGTTCTTC. This chain connects TRBV5-1 to TRBJ2-1, with D uncertain. This CDR3 region has 14 residues. Per germline, CDR1 SGHRS and CDR2 YFSETQ. V lost 2 bases, J lost 3 bases, and 9 bases lay in between.

The V gene is TRBV5-1, the J gene TRBJ2-3; D uncertain. CDR1 and CDR2 (germline): SGHRS, YFSETQ. CDR3 size: 15 residues. V was clipped by 1 base and J by 0 bases, with 9 bases between them. CDR3 nucleotides: TGCGCCAGCAGCTTGTCGGGTTTAAGCACAGATACGCAGTATTTT. Translation: CASSLSGLSTDTQYF. The complete variable domain, with remaining parts taken from reference TRBV5-1 and TRBJ2-3, reads KAGVTQTPRYLIKTRGQQVTLSCSPISGHRSVSWYQQTPGQGLQFLFEYFSETQRNKGNFPGRFSGRQFSNSRSEMNVSTLELGDSALYLCASSLSGLSTDTQYFGPGTRLTVL.

The chain is built from TRBV18 and TRBJ2-4; D gene uncertain. V was shortened by 3 bases and J by 0 bases, with 9 bases between the two germline ends. CDR1 and CDR2 from the germline V gene are KGHSH and LQKENI. CDR3 length: 15 residues. CDR3 DNA: TGTGCCAGCTCACCCCTATCGGTAGCCAAAAACATTCAGTACTTC. This gives the protein CASSPLSVAKNIQYF.

The chain recombines TRBV7-2 with TRBJ2-1; D gene uncertain. Trimming removed 5 bases at V and 6 bases at J, with 14 bases between. Germline-derived CDR1 and CDR2 are SGHTA and FQGNSA. CDR3 size: 14 residues. The CDR3, as DNA: TGTGCCAGCAGCCAAACCGCCCTCCGCAATGAGCAGTTCTTC. This codes for CASSQTALRNEQFF.

This rearrangement joins TRBV18 to TRBJ2-2; 12 bases are shared with TRBD2. This CDR3 region has 17 residues. With V trimmed by 3 bases and J by 3 bases, 5 bases remained unmatched. Germline values: CDR1 KGHSH, CDR2 LQKENI. Here the CDR3 reads CASSPSGLAGYTGELFF. In nucleotides, the CDR3 is TGTGCCAGCTCACCGTCGGGACTAGCGGGCTACACCGGGGAGCTGTTTTTT.

The chain recombines TRBV11-2 with TRBJ1-1; no firm D call. CDR3 length: 14 residues. V lost 3 bases and J 9 bases, leaving 17 bases between the germline ends. CDR1 is SGHAT and CDR2 is FQNNGV in the germline V gene. The CDR3, as DNA: TGTGCCAGCAGCTTCACATCGGGAAGTAATAAAGCTTTCTTT. This encodes CASSFTSGSNKAFF.

The V and J genes are TRBV2 and TRBJ2-7; 7 bases line up with TRBD1. The CDR3 contains 13 residues. Unmatched junction bases numbered 2, after V lost 4 bases and J lost 2 bases. In germline, CDR1 is SNHLY, CDR2 FYNNEI. The CDR3 DNA reads as TGTGCCAGCAGTGGGGACAGAGCCTACGAGCAGTACTTC. It specifies CASSGDRAYEQYF.

The chain recombines TRBV10-3 with TRBJ1-1; 8 bases are a match to TRBD1. The J segment lost 7 bases and the V segment lost 6 bases, leaving 4 bases of the junction unmatched. CDR3 size: 12 residues. CDR1 and CDR2 from the germline V gene are ENHRY and SYGVKD. CDR3 in DNA: TGTGCCATCAGCCACGGACAGGGTGAAGCTTTCTTT. Translation: CAISHGQGEAFF.

This sequence joins TRBV6-5 and TRBJ2-7; D remains ambiguous. Germline-derived CDR1 and CDR2 are MNHEY and SVGAGI. V was cut by 0 bases and J by 3 bases, with 15 bases left in between. This CDR3 is built from 16 residues. The CDR3 region has the DNA TGTGCCAGCAGTTACTCTACATCCCGGGTAGGCTACGAGCAGTACTTC. Its translation is CASSYSTSRVGYEQYF.